This T cell receptor beta chain is drawn from a study of blood T cells in healthy people across ages. The authors ran a second PCR of roughly 6 to 12 cycles using a sample-barcoded 5' primer and a J-beta primer mix. TCRdb redid the calling of the 5' RACE reads with MiXCR, one entry per CDR3 protein. The sample holds 950,000 to 1,200,000 distinct CDR3 sequences; 35% to 40% are singletons and the top ten take around 14%. V was cut by 2 bases and J by 5 bases, with 12 bases left in between. Per the germline V gene, CDR1 is DFQATT and CDR2 is SNEGSKA (reference sequence). The CDR3 runs 13 residues. This clonotype was seen a handful of times.

The rearrangement joins TRBV20-1 to TRBJ1-1; tentative D call: TRBD1 (6 bases). The sequencing input was blood. The origin of this receptor is a man between 18 and 29 years old in good health. CDR3 bases: TGCAGTGCTAGAAACCACAGGGCTACTGAAGCTTTCTTT. This codes for CSARNHRATEAFF.